The rows below give T cell receptor beta chains drawn from one sample of a study of T cells after yellow fever vaccination. Each CDR3 protein gets one entry after TCRdb re-called the 5' RACE reads with MiXCR. The data contain fewer than 500,000 distinct CDR3 sequences, under 20% of them seen just once; the ten biggest clones take up over 15%. The source material was PBMCs, sampled before the yellow fever booster vaccination. The receptors were gathered from a young man who received the YFV17D yellow fever vaccine. Both conserved end residues are part of each CDR3. The D gene is left open where the match is weak. Part of the rows lack a size; the others show once, few, many or a class for expanded clones.

abundance	v_gene	j_gene	len	d_gene	CDR3aa	CDR3nt
few	TRBV7-3	TRBJ2-7	15	TRBD2	CASSLRGGSSYEQYF	TGTGCCAGCAGCTTAAGGGGGGGTAGCTCCTACGAGCAGTACTTC
-	TRBV7-9	TRBJ1-1	12	-	CASSFAGSGAFF	TGTGCCAGCAGCTTTGCAGGTTCGGGAGCTTTCTTT
few	TRBV9	TRBJ2-3	12	-	CASSRQSDTQYF	TGTGCCAGCAGCCGACAGTCAGATACGCAGTATTTT
-	TRBV6-2/TRBV6-3	TRBJ2-1	14	-	CASRFGQGYNEQFF	TGTGCCAGCAGGTTCGGGCAGGGATACAATGAGCAGTTCTTC
-	TRBV6-2/TRBV6-3	TRBJ1-5	13	-	CASTHGGGQPQHF	TGTGCCAGCACCCACGGGGGGGGTCAGCCCCAGCATTTT
few	TRBV4-3	TRBJ2-5	15	TRBD1	CASSQADRGLETQYF	TGCGCCAGCAGTCAGGCGGACAGGGGGCTGGAGACCCAGTACTTC
few	TRBV7-2	TRBJ2-5	14	TRBD2	CASSFGLAQETQYF	TGTGCCAGCAGCTTCGGACTAGCCCAAGAGACCCAGTACTTC
-	TRBV29-1	TRBJ1-5	15	-	CSVAADTNSNQPQHF	TGCAGCGTAGCCGCCGACACAAATAGCAATCAGCCCCAGCATTTT
few	TRBV7-2	TRBJ1-4	13	-	CASSLEADEKLFF	TGTGCCAGCAGCTTAGAGGCCGATGAAAAACTGTTTTTT
few	TRBV9	TRBJ2-3	16	-	CASSVVHGRSTDTQYF	TGTGCCAGCAGCGTAGTTCACGGACGTAGCACAGATACGCAGTATTTT
few	TRBV20-1	TRBJ2-1	15	TRBD1	CSARDGDRGHNEQFF	TGCAGTGCTAGAGATGGGGACAGGGGCCATAATGAGCAGTTCTTC
few	TRBV20-1	TRBJ1-1	12	TRBD1	CSGDRWNTEAFF	TGCAGTGGGGACAGATGGAACACTGAAGCTTTCTTT
many	TRBV4-2	TRBJ2-6	16	TRBD1	CASSQGQISGANVLTF	TGTGCCAGCAGCCAGGGACAGATCTCTGGGGCCAACGTCCTGACTTTC
-	TRBV15	TRBJ2-6	12	-	CATRSGANVLTF	TGTGCCACCAGGTCCGGGGCCAACGTCCTGACTTTC
many	TRBV7-2	TRBJ2-3	15	TRBD1	CASSSGTGRTDTQYF	TGTGCCAGCAGCTCAGGGACAGGGAGGACAGATACGCAGTATTTT
-	TRBV25-1	TRBJ1-1	14	-	CASRWAGGNTEAFF	TGTGCCAGCAGATGGGCGGGGGGGAACACTGAAGCTTTCTTT
-	TRBV4-1	TRBJ2-3	17	TRBD2	CASSQASGGQSTDTQYF	TGCGCCAGCAGCCAAGCCAGCGGGGGGCAATCCACAGATACGCAGTATTTT
few	TRBV6-5	TRBJ2-7	14	TRBD1	CASSRTGVTYEQYF	TGTGCCAGCAGCCGAACAGGGGTCACCTACGAGCAGTACTTC
few	TRBV5-1	TRBJ2-7	15	-	CASSLEGTTSYEQYF	TGCGCCAGCAGCTTGGAAGGAACAACATCCTACGAGCAGTACTTC
-	TRBV20-1	TRBJ2-5	13	TRBD2	CSAVTGGAETQYF	TGCAGTGCCGTAACGGGAGGGGCCGAGACCCAGTACTTC
few	TRBV15	TRBJ1-5	15	-	CATSRVGGNNQPQHF	TGTGCCACCAGCAGAGTCGGGGGAAACAATCAGCCCCAGCATTTT
-	TRBV24-1	TRBJ2-5	14	-	CATSDPVVGETQYF	TGTGCCACCAGTGACCCTGTGGTCGGGGAGACCCAGTACTTC
many	TRBV7-2	TRBJ2-3	15	TRBD2	CASSTPSGGTDTQYF	TGTGCCAGCTCGACGCCTAGCGGGGGCACAGATACGCAGTATTTT
-	TRBV7-9	TRBJ2-3	13	-	CASRLGKTDTQYF	TGTGCCAGCCGCCTTGGGAAGACGGATACGCAGTATTTT
few	TRBV10-2	TRBJ2-3	17	-	CASRRNTGTASTDTQYF	TGCGCCAGCAGACGTAACACCGGGACGGCTAGCACAGATACGCAGTATTTT
-	TRBV10-3	TRBJ1-1	14	-	CAISDSGINTEAFF	TGTGCCATCAGTGACTCAGGGATAAACACTGAAGCTTTCTTT
once	TRBV5-4	TRBJ1-1	16	-	CASSLELREADTEAFF	TGTGCCAGCAGCTTGGAGCTCCGGGAGGCGGACACTGAAGCTTTCTTT
few	TRBV5-1	TRBJ2-3	15	-	CASSQPDTGSDTQYF	TGCGCCAGCAGCCAACCTGATACAGGGTCGGATACGCAGTATTTT
-	TRBV29-1	TRBJ2-7	13	-	CSALTGSPYEQYF	TGCAGCGCCTTGACAGGATCTCCCTACGAGCAGTACTTC
few	TRBV4-1	TRBJ2-1	14	TRBD2	CASSQGRGWYEQFF	TGCGCCAGCAGCCAAGGGCGGGGGTGGTATGAGCAGTTCTTC
few	TRBV7-2	TRBJ2-1	13	-	CASSPRLEAEQFF	TGTGCCAGCAGCCCCAGACTAGAGGCTGAGCAGTTCTTC
-	TRBV7-9	TRBJ2-6	17	-	CASSLGLRSSGANVLTF	TGTGCCAGCAGCTTAGGGCTGCGGAGCTCTGGGGCCAACGTCCTGACTTTC
-	TRBV12-3/TRBV12-4	TRBJ1-1	15	TRBD1	CASSPRTGMNTEAFF	TGTGCCAGCAGTCCGAGGACAGGGATGAACACTGAAGCTTTCTTT
few	TRBV4-1	TRBJ1-4	16	TRBD1	CASSQDGTGLNEKLFF	TGCGCCAGCAGCCAAGACGGGACAGGGCTTAATGAAAAACTGTTTTTT
few	TRBV9	TRBJ1-2	15	TRBD1	CASSVEGGGIVGYTF	TGTGCCAGCAGCGTAGAAGGAGGGGGCATCGTCGGCTACACCTTC
-	TRBV7-9	TRBJ2-5	12	-	CASSSTGETQYF	TGTGCCAGCAGCTCGACCGGGGAGACCCAGTACTTC
-	TRBV27	TRBJ2-7	15	TRBD1	CASSLGQGARYEQYF	TGTGCCAGCAGTTTAGGACAGGGGGCGCGGTACGAGCAGTACTTC
-	TRBV28	TRBJ1-4	14	TRBD1	CASSLQGFNEKLFF	TGTGCCAGCAGCTTACAGGGGTTTAATGAAAAACTGTTTTTT
once	TRBV7-3	TRBJ2-6	16	-	CASSRDSNSGANVLTF	TGTGCCAGCAGCCGAGACAGTAACTCTGGGGCCAACGTCCTGACTTTC
-	TRBV9	TRBJ2-3	17	TRBD2	CASSPGLAGGYTDTQYF	TGTGCCAGCAGCCCCGGACTAGCGGGGGGATACACAGATACGCAGTATTTT
few	TRBV7-2	TRBJ2-2	15	TRBD1	CASSWGQGVAGELFF	TGTGCCAGCAGCTGGGGACAGGGAGTGGCCGGGGAGCTGTTTTTT
few	TRBV20-1	TRBJ2-5	14	-	CSARAQRYQETQYF	TGCAGTGCTAGAGCACAGAGGTACCAAGAGACCCAGTACTTC
few	TRBV7-2	TRBJ2-2	15	-	CASSLGFGGAGELFF	TGTGCCAGCAGCTTAGGATTCGGAGGGGCCGGGGAGCTGTTTTTT
-	TRBV28	TRBJ1-5	12	-	CASSSIQGPQHF	TGTGCCAGCAGTTCGATCCAGGGGCCCCAGCATTTT
once	TRBV5-6	TRBJ2-3	15	TRBD1	CASSLWDRKADTQYF	TGTGCCAGCAGCCTATGGGACAGGAAGGCAGATACGCAGTATTTT
-	TRBV28	TRBJ2-5	17	-	CASSTKPGPTGEETQYF	TGTGCCAGCAGCACAAAACCTGGGCCTACGGGGGAGGAGACCCAGTACTTC
-	TRBV20-1	TRBJ2-3	16	TRBD2	CSARVPGLVGGSLQYF	TGCAGTGCTAGAGTCCCGGGACTAGTGGGAGGAAGCCTCCAGTATTTT
-	TRBV28	TRBJ1-5	15	TRBD1	CASSAGTVSNQPQHF	TGTGCCAGCAGTGCCGGGACAGTTAGCAATCAGCCCCAGCATTTT
-	TRBV10-3	TRBJ2-2	15	-	CAISESRGNTGELFF	TGTGCCATCAGTGAGTCTCGGGGAAACACCGGGGAGCTGTTTTTT